These 13 T cell receptor beta chains were sequenced from one sample in a study of control samples from healthy donors and cancer patients. Profiled with immunoSEQ multiplex PCR; TCRdb holds only in-frame clones, not every one. The sample has about 98,000 clones; about 92% are singletons. The sample taken for sequencing was blood. The source is a woman aged 18-30 years in good health.

J is TRBJ2-7 and V is TRBV27; D perhaps matches TRBD2 (6 bases). Trimming took off 4 bases at V and 6 bases at J, with 13 bases between the two ends. The CDR3 is 13 residues long. The germline V gene encodes CDR1 MNHEY and CDR2 SMNVEV (reference sequence). CDR3 loop: CASSSLRDSEQYF. In DNA form, the CDR3 reads TGTGCCAGCAGTTCCCTCCGGGACTCCGAGCAGTACTTC.

This rearrangement joins TRBV12-5 to TRBJ2-7; 7 bases align to TRBD1. This CDR3 comprises 14 residues. Germline V gene sequence: CDR1 LGHNT, CDR2 FRNRAP. The J segment lost 2 bases and the V segment lost 7 bases, leaving 8 bases of the junction unmatched. For the CDR3, the DNA is TGTGCTAGTGCCGTGACAGGGATCGCCTACGAGCAGTACTTC. Its protein is CASAVTGIAYEQYF.

The chain couples TRBV7-9 to TRBJ2-1; 8 nucleotides agree with TRBD1. The CDR3 has 14 residues. The germline V gene encodes CDR1 SEHNR and CDR2 FQNEAQ (reference sequence). The trim removed 5 bases at V and 4 bases at J, leaving 4 bases unmatched. DNA for the CDR3: TGTGCCAGCAGCCCGGGACAGGCTTACAATGAGCAGTTCTTC. Its translation is CASSPGQAYNEQFF.

The V call is TRBV7-3, the J call TRBJ2-2; D is undetermined. Looked up from germline, CDR1 is SGHTA and CDR2 is FQGTGA. V dropped 5 bases and J dropped 2 bases, with 12 bases sitting between them. The CDR3 loop spans 15 amino acids. The CDR3 DNA follows: TGTGCCAGCAGCCAGGACGGCCACAACACCGGGGAGCTGTTTTTT. Encoded protein: CASSQDGHNTGELFF.

The V call is TRBV7-2, the J call TRBJ2-7; D is perhaps TRBD1 (6 bases). Trimming shortened V by 0 bases and J by 2 bases, and 11 bases separated the two germline ends. This CDR3 region has 15 residues. Germline CDR1 reads SGHTA; CDR2 reads FQGNSA. CDR3 sequence reads: CASSLAPGTTYEQYF. The CDR3 nucleotides read TGTGCCAGCAGCTTAGCTCCGGGGACAACCTACGAGCAGTACTTC.

This clone was recorded only once. V is TRBV6-2 or TRBV6-3 and J is TRBJ1-4; D uncertain. The CDR3 totals 12 residues. Germline CDR1 is MNHEY and CDR2 is SVGEGT. The V end was cut by 2 bases, the J end by 11 bases, with 9 bases between. In nucleotides, the CDR3 is TGTGCCAGCAGTTACCCTTTTGGGAAACTGTTTTTT. Amino acids: CASSYPFGKLFF.

The chain uses TRBV11-2 and TRBJ2-2; the match to TRBD1 covers 8 bases. CDR3 size: 16 residues. Trimming at V came to 2 bases and at J to 5 bases, leaving 7 bases not matched to a gene. The V gene's germline CDR1 is SGHAT and CDR2 FQNNGV. Here the CDR3 reads CASSLRATGGTGELFF. CDR3 DNA: TGTGCCAGCAGCTTACGAGCCACAGGGGGGACCGGGGAGCTGTTTTTT.

This chain connects TRBV21-1 to TRBJ1-5; the table's D gene call, TRBD1, was not cross checked with the DNA. TRBV21-1 is a pseudogene segment. This CDR3 has 15 residues. CDR3 amino acids: CASTDTDSSNQPQHF. DNA for the CDR3: TGTGCCAGCACCGACACTGACAGTTCCAATCAGCCCCAGCATTTT.

This chain links TRBV27 with TRBJ2-1; D uncertain. CDR1 and CDR2 (germline): MNHEY, SMNVEV (reference sequence). The CDR3 covers 16 residues. The V end was cut by 0 bases, the J end by 8 bases, with 17 bases between. CDR3 region: CASSLSSNNLLDEQFF. The CDR3 DNA follows: TGTGCCAGCAGTTTATCCAGCAACAACCTTTTGGATGAGCAGTTCTTC.

The chain links TRBV20-1 to TRBJ2-5; 7 bases are a match to TRBD1. CDR1 DFQATT and CDR2 SNEGSKA come from the germline V gene (reference sequence). Trimming removed 3 bases from V and 2 bases from J; junction bases left unmatched: 6. This CDR3 contains 14 residues. CDR3 nucleotide sequence: TGCAGTGCTAGTGACAGGGTGGAACAAGAGACCCAGTACTTC. It yields the protein CSASDRVEQETQYF.

The chain has TRBV19 and TRBJ1-2; 7 bases line up with TRBD1. The germline V gene encodes CDR1 LNHDA and CDR2 SQIVND (reference sequence). This CDR3 contains 15 residues. V was pared by 4 bases and J by 5 bases, with 10 bases of the junction left unmatched. The DNA for the CDR3 is TGTGCCAGTAGTAGGGACATGCAGGGGGGATATGGCTACACCTTC. Residues: CASSRDMQGGYGYTF.

The chain employs TRBV24-1 and TRBJ2-2, with 7 bases fitting TRBD2. V was pared by 3 bases and J by 7 bases, with 7 bases of the junction left unmatched. The germline V gene encodes CDR1 KGHDR and CDR2 SFDVKD. The CDR3 consists of 15 residues. CDR3 amino acids: CATSDPGLSVGELFF. In DNA form, the CDR3 reads TGTGCCACCAGTGATCCGGGACTATCAGTCGGGGAGCTGTTTTTT.

The chain joins TRBV21-1 to TRBJ1-1. TRBV21-1 is shown as a pseudogene. This CDR3 region has 14 residues. Written as DNA, the CDR3 is TGTGCCAGCAGCAAAGGTCGGAGGGCAGGTGAAGCTTTCTTT. Amino acid sequence: CASSKGRRAGEAFF.